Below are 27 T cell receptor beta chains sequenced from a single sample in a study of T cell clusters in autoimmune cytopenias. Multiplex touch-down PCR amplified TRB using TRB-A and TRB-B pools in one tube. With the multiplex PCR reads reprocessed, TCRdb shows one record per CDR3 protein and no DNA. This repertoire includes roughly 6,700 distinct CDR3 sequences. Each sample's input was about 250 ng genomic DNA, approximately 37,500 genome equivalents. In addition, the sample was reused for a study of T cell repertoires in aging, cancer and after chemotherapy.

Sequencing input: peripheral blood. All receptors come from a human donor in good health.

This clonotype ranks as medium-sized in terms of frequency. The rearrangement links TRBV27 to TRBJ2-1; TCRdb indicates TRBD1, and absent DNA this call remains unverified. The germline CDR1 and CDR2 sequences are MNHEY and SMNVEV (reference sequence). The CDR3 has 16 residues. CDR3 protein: CASSLSGASSYNEQFF.

Here the CDR3 reads CSALQGSPLHF. The chain employs TRBV20-1 and TRBJ1-6; the D gene TCRdb calls, TRBD1, cannot be checked with no DNA. From germline, CDR1 is DFQATT and CDR2 SNEGSKA (reference sequence). This CDR3 has 11 amino acids.

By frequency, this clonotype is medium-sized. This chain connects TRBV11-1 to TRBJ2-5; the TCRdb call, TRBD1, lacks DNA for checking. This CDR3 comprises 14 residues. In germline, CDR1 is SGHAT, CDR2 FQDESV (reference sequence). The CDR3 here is CASSLGGREETQYF.

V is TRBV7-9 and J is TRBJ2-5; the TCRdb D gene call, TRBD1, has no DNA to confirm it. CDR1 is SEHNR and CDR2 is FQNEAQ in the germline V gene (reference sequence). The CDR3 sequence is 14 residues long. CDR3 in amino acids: CASSPRDRVDTQYF. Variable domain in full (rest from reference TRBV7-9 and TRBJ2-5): DTGVSQNPRHKITKRGQNVTFRCDPISEHNRLYWYRQTLGQGPEFLTYFQNEAQLEKSRLLSDRFSAERPKGSFSTLEIQRTEQGDSAMYLCASSPRDRVDTQYFGPGTRLLVL.

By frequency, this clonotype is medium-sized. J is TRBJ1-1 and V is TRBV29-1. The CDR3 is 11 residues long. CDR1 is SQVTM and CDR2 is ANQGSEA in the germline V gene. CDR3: CSVPQNTEAFF.

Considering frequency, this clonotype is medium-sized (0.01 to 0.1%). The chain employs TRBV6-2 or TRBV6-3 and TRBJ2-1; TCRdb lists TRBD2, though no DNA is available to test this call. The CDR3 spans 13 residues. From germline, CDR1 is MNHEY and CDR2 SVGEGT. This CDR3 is CASSSSNLAEQFF.

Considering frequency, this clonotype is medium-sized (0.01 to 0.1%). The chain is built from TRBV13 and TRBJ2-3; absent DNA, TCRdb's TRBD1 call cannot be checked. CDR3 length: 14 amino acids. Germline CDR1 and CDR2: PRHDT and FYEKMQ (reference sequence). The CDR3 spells CAVLWGSCTDTQYF.

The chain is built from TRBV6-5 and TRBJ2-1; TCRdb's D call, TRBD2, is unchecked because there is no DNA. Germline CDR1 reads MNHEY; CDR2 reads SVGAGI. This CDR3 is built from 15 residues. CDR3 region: CASSYSIGGNNEQFF.

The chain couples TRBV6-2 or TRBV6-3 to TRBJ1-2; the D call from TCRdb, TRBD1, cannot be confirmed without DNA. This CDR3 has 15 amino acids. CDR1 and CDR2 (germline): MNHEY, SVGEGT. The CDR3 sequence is CASTLSRDRGHGYTF.

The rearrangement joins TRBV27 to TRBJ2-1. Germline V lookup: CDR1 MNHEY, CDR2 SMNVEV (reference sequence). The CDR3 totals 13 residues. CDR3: CASSSLLSSEQFF.

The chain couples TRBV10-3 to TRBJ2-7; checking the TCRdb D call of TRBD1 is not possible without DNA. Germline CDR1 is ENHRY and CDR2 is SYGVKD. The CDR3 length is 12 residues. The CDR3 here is CATADRGEEQYF.

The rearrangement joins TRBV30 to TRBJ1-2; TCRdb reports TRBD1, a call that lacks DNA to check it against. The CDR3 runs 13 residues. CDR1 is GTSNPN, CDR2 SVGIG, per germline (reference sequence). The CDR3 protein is CAWGQGGVYGYTF.

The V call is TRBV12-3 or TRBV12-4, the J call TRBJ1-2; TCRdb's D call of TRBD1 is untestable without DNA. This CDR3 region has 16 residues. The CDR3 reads CASSFGDRATNYGYTF.

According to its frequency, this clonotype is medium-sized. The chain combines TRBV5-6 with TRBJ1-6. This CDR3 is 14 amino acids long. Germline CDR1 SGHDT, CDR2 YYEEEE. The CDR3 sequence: CASSLGAPNSPLHF.

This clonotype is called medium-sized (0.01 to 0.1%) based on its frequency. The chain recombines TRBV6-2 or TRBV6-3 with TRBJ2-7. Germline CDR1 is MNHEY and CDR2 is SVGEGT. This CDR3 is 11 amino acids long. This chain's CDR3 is CASTFMGEQYF.

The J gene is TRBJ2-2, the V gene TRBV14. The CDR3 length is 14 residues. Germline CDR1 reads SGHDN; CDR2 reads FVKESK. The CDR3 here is CASSQDYLTGELFF. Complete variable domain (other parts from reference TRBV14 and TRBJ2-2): EAGVTQFPSHSVIEKGQTVTLRCDPISGHDNLYWYRRVMGKEIKFLLHFVKESKQDESGMPNNRFLAERTGGTYSTLKVQPAELEDSGVYFCASSQDYLTGELFFGEGSRLTVL.

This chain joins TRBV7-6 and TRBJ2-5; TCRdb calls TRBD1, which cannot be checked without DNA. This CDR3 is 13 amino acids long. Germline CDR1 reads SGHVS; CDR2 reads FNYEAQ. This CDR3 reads CASSSGQPETQYF.

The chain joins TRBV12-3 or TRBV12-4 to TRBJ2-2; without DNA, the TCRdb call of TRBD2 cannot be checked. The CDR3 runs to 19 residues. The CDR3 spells CASSFSSTVQGPDTGELFF.

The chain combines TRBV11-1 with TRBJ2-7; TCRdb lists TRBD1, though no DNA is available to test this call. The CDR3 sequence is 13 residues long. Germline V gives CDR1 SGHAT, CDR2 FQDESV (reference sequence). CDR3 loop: CASSLVPGQEQYF.

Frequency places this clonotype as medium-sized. CDR3: CASSMTGGQDTQYF. V is TRBV19 and J is TRBJ2-3; TCRdb picks TRBD1, but there is no DNA to check that call. The CDR3 has 14 residues. Germline assignment: CDR1 LNHDA and CDR2 SQIVND (reference sequence).

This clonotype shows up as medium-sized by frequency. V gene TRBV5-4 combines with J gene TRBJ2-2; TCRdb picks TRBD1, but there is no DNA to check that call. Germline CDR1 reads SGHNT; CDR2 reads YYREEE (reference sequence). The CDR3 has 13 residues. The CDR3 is CASSLRGGGELFF.

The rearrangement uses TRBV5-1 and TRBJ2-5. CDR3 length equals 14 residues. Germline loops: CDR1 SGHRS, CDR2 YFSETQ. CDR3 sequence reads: CASSIGLKEETQYF.

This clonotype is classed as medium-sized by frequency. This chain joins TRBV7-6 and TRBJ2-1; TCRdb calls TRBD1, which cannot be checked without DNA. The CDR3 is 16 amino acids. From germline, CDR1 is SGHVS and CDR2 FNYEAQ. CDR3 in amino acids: CASSTLTGGVYNEQFF.

CDR3 loop: CASSRYADEQFF. The V gene is TRBV7-2, the J gene TRBJ2-1. Germline V gene data show CDR1 as SGHTA and CDR2 as FQGNSA. CDR3 size: 12 residues. Looking up the rest from reference TRBV7-2 and TRBJ2-1 gives the full variable domain: GAGVSQSPSNKVTEKGKDVELRCDPISGHTALYWYRQSLGQGLEFLIYFQGNSAPDKSGLPSDRFSAERTGGSVSTLTIQRTQQEDSAVYLCASSRYADEQFFGPGTRLTVL.

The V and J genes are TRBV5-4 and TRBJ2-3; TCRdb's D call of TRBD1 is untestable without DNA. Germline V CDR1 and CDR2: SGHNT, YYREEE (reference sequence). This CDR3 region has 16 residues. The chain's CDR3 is CASSPQGGGGTDTQYF. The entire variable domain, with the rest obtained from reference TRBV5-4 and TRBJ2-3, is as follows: ETGVTQSPTHLIKTRGQQVTLRCSSQSGHNTVSWYQQALGQGPQFIFQYYREEENGRGNFPPRFSGLQFPNYSSELNVNALELDDSALYLCASSPQGGGGTDTQYFGPGTRLTVL.

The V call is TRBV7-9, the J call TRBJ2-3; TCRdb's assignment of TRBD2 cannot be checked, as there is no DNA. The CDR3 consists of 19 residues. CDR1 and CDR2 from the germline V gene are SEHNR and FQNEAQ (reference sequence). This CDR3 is CASRPDGLRVHSSSDTQYF.

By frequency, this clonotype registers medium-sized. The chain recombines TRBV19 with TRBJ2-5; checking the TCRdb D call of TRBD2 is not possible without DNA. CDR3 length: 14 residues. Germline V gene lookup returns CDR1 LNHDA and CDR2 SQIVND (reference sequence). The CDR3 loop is CASSRLSGQETQYF.